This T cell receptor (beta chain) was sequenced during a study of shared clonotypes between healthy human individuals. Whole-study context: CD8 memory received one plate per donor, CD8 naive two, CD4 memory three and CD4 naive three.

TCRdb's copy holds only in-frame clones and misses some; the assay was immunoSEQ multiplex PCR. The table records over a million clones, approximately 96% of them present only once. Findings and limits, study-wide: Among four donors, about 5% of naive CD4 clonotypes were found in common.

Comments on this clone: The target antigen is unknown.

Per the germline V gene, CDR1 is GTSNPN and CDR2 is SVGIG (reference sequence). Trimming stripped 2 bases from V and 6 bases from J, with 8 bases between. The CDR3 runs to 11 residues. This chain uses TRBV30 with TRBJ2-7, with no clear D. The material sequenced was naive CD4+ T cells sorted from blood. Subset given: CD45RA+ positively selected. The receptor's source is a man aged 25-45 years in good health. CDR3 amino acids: CAWSSGVEQYF. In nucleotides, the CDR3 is TGTGCCTGGAGTTCTGGGGTCGAGCAGTACTTC.